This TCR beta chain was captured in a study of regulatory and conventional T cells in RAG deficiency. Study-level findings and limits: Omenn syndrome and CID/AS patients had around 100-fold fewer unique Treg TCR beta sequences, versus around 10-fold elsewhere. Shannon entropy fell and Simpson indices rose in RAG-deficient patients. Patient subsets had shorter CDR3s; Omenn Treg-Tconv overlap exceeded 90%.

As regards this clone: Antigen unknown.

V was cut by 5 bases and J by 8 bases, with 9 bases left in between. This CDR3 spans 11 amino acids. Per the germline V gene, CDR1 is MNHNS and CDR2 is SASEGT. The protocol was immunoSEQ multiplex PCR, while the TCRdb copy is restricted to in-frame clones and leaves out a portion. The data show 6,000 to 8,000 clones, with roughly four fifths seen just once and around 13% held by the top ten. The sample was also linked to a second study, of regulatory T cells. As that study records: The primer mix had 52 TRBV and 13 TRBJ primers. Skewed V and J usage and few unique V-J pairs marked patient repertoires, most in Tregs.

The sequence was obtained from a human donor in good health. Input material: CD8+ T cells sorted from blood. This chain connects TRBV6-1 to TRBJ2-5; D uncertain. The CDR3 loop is CASSFGNTQYF. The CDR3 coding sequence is TGTGCCAGCAGTTTTGGGAACACCCAGTACTTC.